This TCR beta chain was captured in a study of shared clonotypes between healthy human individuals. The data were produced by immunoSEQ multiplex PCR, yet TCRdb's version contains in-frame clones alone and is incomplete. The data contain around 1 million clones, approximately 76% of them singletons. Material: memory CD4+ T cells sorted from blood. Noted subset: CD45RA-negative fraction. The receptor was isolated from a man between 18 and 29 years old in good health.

In nucleotides, the CDR3 is TGTGCCTGGAGTGTATGGTCGGCAGGGGGCCAGACCATATATTTT. This sequence encodes CAWSVWSAGGQTIYF. This chain uses TRBV30 with TRBJ1-3; 8 bases line up with TRBD1. The V and J ends lost 0 bases and 10 bases, in that order; junction bases with no gene match: 11. Germline V gene sequence: CDR1 GTSNPN, CDR2 SVGIG (reference sequence). This CDR3 comprises 15 residues.